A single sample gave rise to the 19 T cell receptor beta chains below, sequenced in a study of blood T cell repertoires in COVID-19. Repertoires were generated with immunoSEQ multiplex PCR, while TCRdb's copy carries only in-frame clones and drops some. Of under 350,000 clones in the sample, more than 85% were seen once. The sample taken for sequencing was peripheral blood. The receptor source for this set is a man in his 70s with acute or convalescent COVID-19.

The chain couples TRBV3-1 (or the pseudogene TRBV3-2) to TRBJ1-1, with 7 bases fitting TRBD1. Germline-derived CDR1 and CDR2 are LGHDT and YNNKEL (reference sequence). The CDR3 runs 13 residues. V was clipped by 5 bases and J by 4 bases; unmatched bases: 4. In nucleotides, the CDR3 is TGTGCCAGCAGCACTTACAGGGGCACTGAAGCTTTCTTT. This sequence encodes CASSTYRGTEAFF.

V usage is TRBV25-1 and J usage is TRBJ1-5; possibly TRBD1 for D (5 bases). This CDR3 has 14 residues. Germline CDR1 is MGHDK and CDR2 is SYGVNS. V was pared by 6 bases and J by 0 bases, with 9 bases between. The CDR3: CASSPGLSNQPQHF. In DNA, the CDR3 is TGTGCCAGCAGCCCAGGGCTTAGCAATCAGCCCCAGCATTTT.

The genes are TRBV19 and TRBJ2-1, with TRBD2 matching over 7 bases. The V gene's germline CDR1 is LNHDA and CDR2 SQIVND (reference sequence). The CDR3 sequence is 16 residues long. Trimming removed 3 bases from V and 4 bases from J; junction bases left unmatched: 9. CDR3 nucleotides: TGTGCCAGTAGTATTTGGGCGGGAGTCGGGTACAATGAGCAGTTCTTC. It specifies CASSIWAGVGYNEQFF.

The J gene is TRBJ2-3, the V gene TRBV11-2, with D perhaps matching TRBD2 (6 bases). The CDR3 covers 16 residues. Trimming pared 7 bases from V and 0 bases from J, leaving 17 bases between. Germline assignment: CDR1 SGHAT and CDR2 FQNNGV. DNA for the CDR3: TGTGCCAGCACCAACCGCGGGAACCCTAGCACAGATACGCAGTATTTT. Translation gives CASTNRGNPSTDTQYF.

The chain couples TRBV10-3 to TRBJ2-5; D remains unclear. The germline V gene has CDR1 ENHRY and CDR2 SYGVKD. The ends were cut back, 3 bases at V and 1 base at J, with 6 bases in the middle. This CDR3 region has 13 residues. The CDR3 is CAISDSGQETQYF. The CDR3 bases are TGTGCCATCAGTGACTCGGGCCAAGAGACCCAGTACTTC.

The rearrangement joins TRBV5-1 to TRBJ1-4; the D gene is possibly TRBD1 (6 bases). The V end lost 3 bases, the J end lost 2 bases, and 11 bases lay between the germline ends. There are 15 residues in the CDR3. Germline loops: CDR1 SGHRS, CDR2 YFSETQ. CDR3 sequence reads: CASSSTGSTNEKLFF. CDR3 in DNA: TGCGCCAGCAGCTCCACAGGGTCGACTAATGAAAAACTGTTTTTT.

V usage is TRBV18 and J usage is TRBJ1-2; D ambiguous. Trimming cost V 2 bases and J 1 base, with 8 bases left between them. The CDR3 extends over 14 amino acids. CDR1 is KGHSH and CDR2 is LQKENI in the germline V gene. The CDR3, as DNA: TGTGCCAGCTCACCAGGCAGTGATAACTATGGCTACACCTTC. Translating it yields CASSPGSDNYGYTF.

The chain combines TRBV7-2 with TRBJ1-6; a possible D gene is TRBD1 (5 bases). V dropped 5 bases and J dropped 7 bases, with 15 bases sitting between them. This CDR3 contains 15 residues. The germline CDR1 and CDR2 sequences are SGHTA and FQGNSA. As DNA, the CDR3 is TGTGCCAGCAGCCCCCAAAGGGGACTGAATTCACCCCTCCACTTT. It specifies CASSPQRGLNSPLHF.

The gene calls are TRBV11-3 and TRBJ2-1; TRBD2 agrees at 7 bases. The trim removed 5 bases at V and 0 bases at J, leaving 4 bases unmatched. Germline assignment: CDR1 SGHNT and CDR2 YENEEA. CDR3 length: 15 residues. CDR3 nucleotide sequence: TGTGCCAGCAGCCTTTCGGGGGGCTCCTACAATGAGCAGTTCTTC. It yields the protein CASSLSGGSYNEQFF.

The CDR3 protein is CASSFAAGQGRKETQYF. In nucleotides, the CDR3 is TGTGCCAGCAGCTTCGCGGCGGGACAGGGCCGCAAAGAGACCCAGTACTTC. The chain combines TRBV7-2 with TRBJ2-5; 9 bases are a match to TRBD1. J gave up 3 bases and V 3 bases, and 11 bases lay outside the gene matches. The germline CDR1 and CDR2 sequences are SGHTA and FQGNSA. The length of the CDR3 is 17 residues.

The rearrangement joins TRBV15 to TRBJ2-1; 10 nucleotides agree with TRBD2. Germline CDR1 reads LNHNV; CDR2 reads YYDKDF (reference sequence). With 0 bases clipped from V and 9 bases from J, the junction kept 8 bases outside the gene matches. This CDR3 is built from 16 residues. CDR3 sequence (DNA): TGTGCCACCAGCAGAGACCCAGCGGGAGGGCTTGGTGAGCAGTTCTTC. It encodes CATSRDPAGGLGEQFF.

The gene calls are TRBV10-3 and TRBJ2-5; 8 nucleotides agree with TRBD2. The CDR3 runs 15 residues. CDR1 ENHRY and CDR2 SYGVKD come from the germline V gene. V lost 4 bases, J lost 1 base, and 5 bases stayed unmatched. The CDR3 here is CAISALGLAQETQYF. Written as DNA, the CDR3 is TGTGCCATCAGTGCCTTAGGACTAGCCCAAGAGACCCAGTACTTC.

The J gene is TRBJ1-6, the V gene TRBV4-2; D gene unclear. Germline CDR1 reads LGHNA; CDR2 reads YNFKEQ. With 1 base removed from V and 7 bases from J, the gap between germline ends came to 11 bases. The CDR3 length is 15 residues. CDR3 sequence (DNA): TGTGCCAGCAGCCAAGCAGGACTTGAAAATTCACCCCTCCACTTT. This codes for CASSQAGLENSPLHF.

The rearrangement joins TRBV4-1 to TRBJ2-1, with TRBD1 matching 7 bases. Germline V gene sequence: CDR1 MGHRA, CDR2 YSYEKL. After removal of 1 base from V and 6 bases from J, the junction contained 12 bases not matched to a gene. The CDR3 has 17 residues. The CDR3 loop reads CASSQVRQGRISNEQFF. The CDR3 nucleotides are TGCGCCAGCAGCCAAGTGCGACAGGGTAGGATCAGCAATGAGCAGTTCTTC.

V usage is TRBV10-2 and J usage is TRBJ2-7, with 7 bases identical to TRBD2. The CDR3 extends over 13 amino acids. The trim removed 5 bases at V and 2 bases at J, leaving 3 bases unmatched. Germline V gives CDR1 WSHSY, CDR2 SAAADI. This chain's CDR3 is CASSPGLTYEQYF. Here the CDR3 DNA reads TGCGCCAGCAGTCCGGGACTAACCTACGAGCAGTACTTC.

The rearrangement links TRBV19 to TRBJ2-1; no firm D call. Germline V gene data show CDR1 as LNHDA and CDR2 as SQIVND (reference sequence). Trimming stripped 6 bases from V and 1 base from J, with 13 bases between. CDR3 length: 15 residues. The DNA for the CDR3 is TGTGCCAGTAGCCCCCCCGTATTTTCCTACAATGAGCAGTTCTTC. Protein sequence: CASSPPVFSYNEQFF. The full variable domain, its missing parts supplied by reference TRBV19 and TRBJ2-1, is DGGITQSPKYLFRKEGQNVTLSCEQNLNHDAMYWYRQDPGQGLRLIYYSQIVNDFQKGDIAEGYSVSREKKESFPLTVTSAQKNPTAFYLCASSPPVFSYNEQFFGPGTRLTVL.

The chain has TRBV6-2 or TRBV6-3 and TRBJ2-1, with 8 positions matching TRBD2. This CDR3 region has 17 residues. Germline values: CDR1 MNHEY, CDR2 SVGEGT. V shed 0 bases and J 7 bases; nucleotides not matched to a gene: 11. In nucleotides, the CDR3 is TGTGCCAGCAGTTACTCGGTGATCTTAGCGGGGCGGAATGAGCAGTTCTTC. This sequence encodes CASSYSVILAGRNEQFF.

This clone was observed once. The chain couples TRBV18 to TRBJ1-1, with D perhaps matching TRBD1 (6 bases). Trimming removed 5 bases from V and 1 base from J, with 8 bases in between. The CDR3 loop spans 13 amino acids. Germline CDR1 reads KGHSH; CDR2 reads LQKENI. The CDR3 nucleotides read TGTGCCAGCTCAGAGGGACAGAACACTGAAGCTTTCTTT. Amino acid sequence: CASSEGQNTEAFF.

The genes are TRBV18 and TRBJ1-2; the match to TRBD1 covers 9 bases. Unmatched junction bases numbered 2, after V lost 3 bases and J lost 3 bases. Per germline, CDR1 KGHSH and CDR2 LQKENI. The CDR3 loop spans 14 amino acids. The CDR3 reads CASSPRQGDYGYTF. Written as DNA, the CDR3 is TGTGCCAGCTCACCTCGACAGGGGGACTATGGCTACACCTTC.